What follows are 2 T cell receptor beta chains derived from one specimen sequenced in a study of T-cell reconstitution after alpha-beta-depleted transplantation in children. Unique molecular identifiers were incorporated when the TCRbeta library was constructed. TCRdb passed the PCR reads through MiXCR, listing each CDR3 protein once. The data show 250,000 to 400,000 distinct CDR3 sequences, around 20% seen once. The sample in question was PBMCs, mostly from graft donor cells, obtained 180 days after TCRalphabeta/CD19-depleted stem cell transplant. Receptors originate from a male patient younger than 18 who had a stem cell transplant for acute lymphoblastic leukemia, so the T cells may come from the graft donor.

This clonotype was seen only a few times. The V and J genes are TRBV20-1 and TRBJ2-4; TRBD1 might be the D (6 bases). Trimming left V 6 bases short and J 0 bases short, with 15 bases between. Per the germline V gene, CDR1 is DFQATT and CDR2 is SNEGSKA (reference sequence). This CDR3 has 15 residues. CDR3 loop: CSAPDSPLAKNIQYF. Here the CDR3 DNA reads TGCAGTGCCCCGGACAGCCCTTTAGCCAAAAACATTCAGTACTTC.

The CDR3 sequence is CASSLAQTGGDEQYF. In nucleotides, the CDR3 is TGTGCCAGCAGCTTAGCCCAGACAGGGGGGGACGAGCAGTACTTC. The chain links TRBV7-9 to TRBJ2-7, with 9 bases lining up with TRBD1. The germline V gene encodes CDR1 SEHNR and CDR2 FQNEAQ (reference sequence). The CDR3 runs to 15 residues. The V segment lost 0 bases and the J segment 5 bases; nucleotides outside the gene matches: 5.